This TCR beta chain derives from a study of T cell changes during pregnancy in multiple sclerosis. Data came from immunoSEQ multiplex PCR; TCRdb stores just in-frame clones and leaves some out. The repertoire consists of about 72,000 clones, with roughly 91% occurring once and the leading ten covering roughly 0.7%. There are 15 residues in the CDR3. The V gene end was trimmed by 3 bases and the J gene end by 5 bases; junction bases not matched to a gene: 8. Germline V gives CDR1 KGHSH, CDR2 LQKENI. The receptor was isolated from a female donor in good health, enrolled as a control in a pregnancy study. The V and J genes are TRBV18 and TRBJ1-2, with 8 bases aligning to TRBD1. Sequencing used peripheral blood, obtained in the third trimester of pregnancy. CDR3 region: CASSPPGQGGYGYTF. The CDR3 nucleotides read TGTGCCAGCTCACCCCCCGGACAGGGAGGGTATGGCTACACCTTC. Variable domain in full (rest from reference TRBV18 and TRBJ1-2): NAGVMQNPRHLVRRRGQEARLRCSPMKGHSHVYWYRQLPEEGLKFMVYLQKENIIDESGMPKERFSAEFPKEGPSILRIQQVVRGDSAAYFCASSPPGQGGYGYTFGSGTRLTVV.